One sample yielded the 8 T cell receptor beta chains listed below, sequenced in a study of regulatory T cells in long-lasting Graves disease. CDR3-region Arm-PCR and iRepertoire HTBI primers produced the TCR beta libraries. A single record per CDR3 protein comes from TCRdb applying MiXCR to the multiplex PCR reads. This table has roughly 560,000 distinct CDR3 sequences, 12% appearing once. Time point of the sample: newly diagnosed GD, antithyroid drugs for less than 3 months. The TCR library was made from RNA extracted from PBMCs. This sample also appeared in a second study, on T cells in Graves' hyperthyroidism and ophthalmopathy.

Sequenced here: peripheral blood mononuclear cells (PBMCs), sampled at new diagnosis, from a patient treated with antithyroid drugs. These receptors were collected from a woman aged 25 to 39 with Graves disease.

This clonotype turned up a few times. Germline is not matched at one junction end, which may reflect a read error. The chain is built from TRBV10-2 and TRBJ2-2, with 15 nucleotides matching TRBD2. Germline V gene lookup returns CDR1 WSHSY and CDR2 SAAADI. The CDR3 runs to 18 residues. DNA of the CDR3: TGCGCCAGCAGGACCACCGGGACTAGCGGGAGGTTCACCGGGGAGCCGTTTTTT. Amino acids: CASRTTGTSGRFTGEPFF.

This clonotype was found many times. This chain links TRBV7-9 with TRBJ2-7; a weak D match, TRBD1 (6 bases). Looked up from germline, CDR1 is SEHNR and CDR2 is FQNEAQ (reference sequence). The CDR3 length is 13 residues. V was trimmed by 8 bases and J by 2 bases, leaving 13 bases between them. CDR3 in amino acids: CASQPGQTYEQYF. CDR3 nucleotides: TGTGCCAGCCAACCGGGACAAACCTACGAGCAGTACTTC. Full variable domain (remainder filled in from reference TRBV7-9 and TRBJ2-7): DTGVSQNPRHKITKRGQNVTFRCDPISEHNRLYWYRQTLGQGPEFLTYFQNEAQLEKSRLLSDRFSAERPKGSFSTLEIQRTEQGDSAMYLCASQPGQTYEQYFGPGTRLTVT.

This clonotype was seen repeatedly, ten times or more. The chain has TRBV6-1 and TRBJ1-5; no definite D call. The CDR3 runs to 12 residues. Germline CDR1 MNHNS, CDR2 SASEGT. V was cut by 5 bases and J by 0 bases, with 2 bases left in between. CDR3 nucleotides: TGTGCCAGCAGTCGTAGCAATCAGCCCCAGCATTTT. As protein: CASSRSNQPQHF.

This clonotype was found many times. The CDR3 bases are TGTGCCAGCAATGGCGCGTCAATGAACACTGAAGCTTTCTTT. Translated: CASNGASMNTEAFF. The chain carries TRBV28 and TRBJ1-1; no definite D call. The germline V and J ends were trimmed by 7 bases and 0 bases, with 12 bases remaining between them. The germline CDR1 and CDR2 sequences are MDHEN and SYDVKM. There are 14 residues in the CDR3. Based on the CDR3 plus reference TRBV28 and TRBJ1-1, the full variable domain is DVKVTQSSRYLVKRTGEKVFLECVQDMDHENMFWYRQDPGLGLRLIYFSYDVKMKEKGDIPEGYSVSREKKERFSLILESASTNQTSMYLCASNGASMNTEAFFGQGTRLTVV.

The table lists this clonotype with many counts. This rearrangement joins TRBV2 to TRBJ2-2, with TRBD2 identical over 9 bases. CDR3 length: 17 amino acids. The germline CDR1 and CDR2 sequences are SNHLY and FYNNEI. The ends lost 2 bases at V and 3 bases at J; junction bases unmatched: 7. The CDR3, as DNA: TGTGCCAGCAGTGAACTCTGGCGGGAGGGCCACACCGGGGAGCTGTTTTTT. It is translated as CASSELWREGHTGELFF. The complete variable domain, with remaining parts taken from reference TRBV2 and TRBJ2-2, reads EPEVTQTPSHQVTQMGQEVILRCVPISNHLYFYWYRQILGQKVEFLVSFYNNEISEKSEIFDDQFSVERPDGSNFTLKIRSTKLEDSAMYFCASSELWREGHTGELFFGEGSRLTVL.

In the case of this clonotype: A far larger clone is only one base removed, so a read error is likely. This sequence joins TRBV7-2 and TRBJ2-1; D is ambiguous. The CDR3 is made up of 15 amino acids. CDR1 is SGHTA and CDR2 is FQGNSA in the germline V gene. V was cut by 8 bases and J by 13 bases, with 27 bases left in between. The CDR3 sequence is CASGWQQTHQETQFF. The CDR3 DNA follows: TGTGCCAGCGGTTGGCAGCAAACCCACCAAGAGACCCAGTTCTTC.

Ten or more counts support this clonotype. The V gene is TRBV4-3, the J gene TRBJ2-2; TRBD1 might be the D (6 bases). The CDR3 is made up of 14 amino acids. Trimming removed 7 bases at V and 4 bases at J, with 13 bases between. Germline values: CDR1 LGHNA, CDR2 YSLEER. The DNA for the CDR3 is TGCGCCAGCACCCGGACAGCGAGCACCGGGGAGCTGTTTTTT. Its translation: CASTRTASTGELFF.

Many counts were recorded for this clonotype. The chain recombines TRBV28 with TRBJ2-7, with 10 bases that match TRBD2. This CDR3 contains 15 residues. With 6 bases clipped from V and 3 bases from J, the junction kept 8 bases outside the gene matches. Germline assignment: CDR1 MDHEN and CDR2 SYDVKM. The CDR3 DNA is TGTGCCAGCAGGGGATCACTAGCGGGATACTACGAGCAGTACTTC. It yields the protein CASRGSLAGYYEQYF.